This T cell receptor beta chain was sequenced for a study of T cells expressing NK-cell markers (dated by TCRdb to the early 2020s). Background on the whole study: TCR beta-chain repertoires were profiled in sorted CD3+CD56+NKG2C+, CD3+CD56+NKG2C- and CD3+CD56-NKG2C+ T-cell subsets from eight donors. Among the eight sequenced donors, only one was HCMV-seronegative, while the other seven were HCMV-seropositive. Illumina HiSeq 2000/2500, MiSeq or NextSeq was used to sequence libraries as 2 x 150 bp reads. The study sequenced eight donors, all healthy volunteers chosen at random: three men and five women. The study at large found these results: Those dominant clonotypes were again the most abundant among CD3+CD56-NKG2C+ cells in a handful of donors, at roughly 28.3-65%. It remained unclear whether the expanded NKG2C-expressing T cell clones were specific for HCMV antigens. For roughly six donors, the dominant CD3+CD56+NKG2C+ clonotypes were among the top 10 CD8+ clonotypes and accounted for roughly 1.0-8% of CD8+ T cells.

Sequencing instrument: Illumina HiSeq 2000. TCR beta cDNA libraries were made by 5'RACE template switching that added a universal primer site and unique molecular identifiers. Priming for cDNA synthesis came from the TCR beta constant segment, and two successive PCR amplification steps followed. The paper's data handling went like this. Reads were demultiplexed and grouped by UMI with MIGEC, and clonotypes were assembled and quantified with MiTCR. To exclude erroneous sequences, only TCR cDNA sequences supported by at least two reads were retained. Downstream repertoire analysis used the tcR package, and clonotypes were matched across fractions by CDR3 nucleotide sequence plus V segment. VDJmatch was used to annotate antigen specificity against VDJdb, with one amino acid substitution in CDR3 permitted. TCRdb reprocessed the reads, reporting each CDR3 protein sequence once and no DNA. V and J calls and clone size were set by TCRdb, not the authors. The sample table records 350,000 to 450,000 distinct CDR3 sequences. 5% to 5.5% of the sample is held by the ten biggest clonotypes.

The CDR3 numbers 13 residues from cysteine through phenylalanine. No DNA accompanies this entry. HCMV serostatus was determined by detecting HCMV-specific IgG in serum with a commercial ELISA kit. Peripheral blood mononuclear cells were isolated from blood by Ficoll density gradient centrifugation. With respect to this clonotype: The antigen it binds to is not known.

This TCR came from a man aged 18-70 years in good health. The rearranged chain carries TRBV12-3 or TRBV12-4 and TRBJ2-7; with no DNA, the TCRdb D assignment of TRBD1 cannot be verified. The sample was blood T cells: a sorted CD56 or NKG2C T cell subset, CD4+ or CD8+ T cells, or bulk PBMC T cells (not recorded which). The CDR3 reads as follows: CASSGTFGDEQYF.